The entry that follows covers one T cell receptor (beta chain) sequence. Its antigen is not known. Indicated time point: persistent/refractory GD, antithyroid drugs over 5 years with positive TRAb. PBMC-derived RNA was used for the TCR library. With iRepertoire HTBI primers and Arm-PCR of CDR3 regions, TCR beta libraries were built. TCRdb reprocessed the multiplex PCR reads via MiXCR and lists one record per CDR3 protein. This table has roughly 400,000 distinct CDR3 sequences, under 25% appearing once. This sample was taken from a study of regulatory T cells in long-lasting Graves disease. The overall study: In persistent Graves' disease, antithyroid drugs had been taken for over 5 years and TSH receptor antibodies stayed positive.

Study outcomes and limitations: The number of shared public clonotypes was higher in persistent patients (about 3,000) than new patients (over 900).

Here the sequenced sample was peripheral blood mononuclear cells (PBMCs), taken when the disease was refractory, from a patient treated with antithyroid drugs. This clonotype was obtained from a female donor with Graves disease.

The DNA for the CDR3 is TGTGCCATCAGTGAGTCAGGCAGGCCAAACTCTGGAAACACCATATATTTT. Encoded protein: CAISESGRPNSGNTIYF. The V call is TRBV10-3, the J call TRBJ1-3; D is uncertain. CDR1 is ENHRY, CDR2 SYGVKD, per germline. The CDR3 has 17 amino acids. The germline V and J ends were trimmed by 0 bases and 0 bases, with 12 bases remaining between them.